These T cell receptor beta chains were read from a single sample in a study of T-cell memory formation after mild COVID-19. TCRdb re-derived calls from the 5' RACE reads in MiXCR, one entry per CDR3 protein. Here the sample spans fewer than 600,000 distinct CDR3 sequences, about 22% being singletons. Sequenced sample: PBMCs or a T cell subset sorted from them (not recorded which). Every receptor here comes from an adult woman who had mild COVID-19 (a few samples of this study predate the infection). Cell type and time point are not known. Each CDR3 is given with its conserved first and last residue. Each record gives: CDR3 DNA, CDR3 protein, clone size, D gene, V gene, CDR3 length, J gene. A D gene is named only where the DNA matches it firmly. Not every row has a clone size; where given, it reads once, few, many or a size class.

DNA: TGTGCCATCAGTGCGGACCCTAACTATGGCTACACCTTC; CDR3: CAISADPNYGYTF; size: NA; D: NA; V: TRBV10-3; length: 13; J: TRBJ1-2
DNA: TGTGCCAGCAGCCTCGTGGCAGCGGGGACAGATACGCAGTATTTT; CDR3: CASSLVAAGTDTQYF; size: many; D: TRBD2; V: TRBV7-9; length: 15; J: TRBJ2-3
DNA: TGTGCCACCAGTGACCATTTGACTAGGGTCTACAATGAGCAGTTCTTC; CDR3: CATSDHLTRVYNEQFF; size: NA; D: NA; V: TRBV24-1; length: 16; J: TRBJ2-1
DNA: TGTGCCAGCAGTCCAGGGGGGGGTCGAACCTACGAGCAGTACTTC; CDR3: CASSPGGGRTYEQYF; size: many; D: NA; V: TRBV6-5; length: 15; J: TRBJ2-7
DNA: TGTGCCAGCAGAACCGGGACAGGGGGAATTGACACTGAAGCTTTCTTT; CDR3: CASRTGTGGIDTEAFF; size: NA; D: TRBD1; V: TRBV3-1; length: 16; J: TRBJ1-1
DNA: TGCAGCGTCGATCTCGGACAGGGGCAGAGCTACACCTTC; CDR3: CSVDLGQGQSYTF; size: few; D: TRBD1; V: TRBV29-1; length: 13; J: TRBJ1-2
DNA: TGTGCCAGCAGTAGGACTAGCGGGATCTCCTACGAGCAGTACTTC; CDR3: CASSRTSGISYEQYF; size: few; D: TRBD2; V: TRBV6-2/TRBV6-3; length: 15; J: TRBJ2-7
DNA: TGTGCCAGCAGTACCGACCAGGATGACAGGGCAGCCGTTCATGAGCAGTTCTTC; CDR3: CASSTDQDDRAAVHEQFF; size: NA; D: TRBD1; V: TRBV12-3/TRBV12-4; length: 18; J: TRBJ2-1
DNA: TGTGCCAGCAGCCGGTTGGCGGGAGGGAGATACGAGCAGTACTTC; CDR3: CASSRLAGGRYEQYF; size: NA; D: TRBD2; V: TRBV11-2; length: 15; J: TRBJ2-7
DNA: TGTGCCAGCAGTTACTCAGGAGGGACGGGGCAGTTCTTC; CDR3: CASSYSGGTGQFF; size: NA; D: NA; V: TRBV6-5; length: 13; J: TRBJ2-1
DNA: TGTGCCACCAGCAGAGGTTGGACAGGGGACTCCTACGAGCAGTACTTC; CDR3: CATSRGWTGDSYEQYF; size: NA; D: TRBD1; V: TRBV15; length: 16; J: TRBJ2-7
DNA: TGTGCCAGCAGTTTCTTTATCGATCAGCCCCAGCATTTT; CDR3: CASSFFIDQPQHF; size: few; D: NA; V: TRBV12-3/TRBV12-4; length: 13; J: TRBJ1-5
DNA: TGCAGTGCTGAAGGAATCAATGAGCAGTTCTTC; CDR3: CSAEGINEQFF; size: few; D: NA; V: TRBV20-1; length: 11; J: TRBJ2-1
DNA: TGTGCCAGCAGTTCGAGAAGGACCCAGTACTTC; CDR3: CASSSRRTQYF; size: NA; D: NA; V: TRBV6-2/TRBV6-3; length: 11; J: TRBJ2-5
DNA: TGTGCCAGCTCACCACCCGACAGGGTCTTCCACGAGCAGTACTTC; CDR3: CASSPPDRVFHEQYF; size: NA; D: TRBD1; V: TRBV18; length: 15; J: TRBJ2-7
DNA: TGTGCCACCAGTGATTTTTTACAGGGGCGGGGAGCTTTCTTT; CDR3: CATSDFLQGRGAFF; size: few; D: TRBD1; V: TRBV24-1; length: 14; J: TRBJ1-1
DNA: TGCAGTGCTAGGGTTAGCGGGGGGCAAGAGACCCAGTACTTC; CDR3: CSARVSGGQETQYF; size: NA; D: TRBD2; V: TRBV20-1; length: 14; J: TRBJ2-5
DNA: TGCAGTGCTCGATCTAGCGGGACTAGCTTTGGCAATGAGCAGTTCTTC; CDR3: CSARSSGTSFGNEQFF; size: NA; D: TRBD2; V: TRBV20-1; length: 16; J: TRBJ2-1
DNA: TGTGCCAGCAGTGATCTGGGGACCTCCTACGAGCAGTACTTC; CDR3: CASSDLGTSYEQYF; size: NA; D: NA; V: TRBV2; length: 14; J: TRBJ2-7
DNA: TGTGCCAGCAGCTTGCGCACGGACACTGAAGCTTTCTTT; CDR3: CASSLRTDTEAFF; size: NA; D: NA; V: TRBV5-5; length: 13; J: TRBJ1-1
DNA: TGTGCCAGCTCACCACCTGAGGGCTACTATGGCTACACCTTC; CDR3: CASSPPEGYYGYTF; size: NA; D: NA; V: TRBV18; length: 14; J: TRBJ1-2
DNA: TGTGCCATCAGTGTTCGGGGGAGGAACACTGAAGCTTTCTTT; CDR3: CAISVRGRNTEAFF; size: NA; D: NA; V: TRBV10-3; length: 14; J: TRBJ1-1
DNA: TGTGCCAGCAGCCGCAGACAGGGGGGCACAGATACGCAGTATTTT; CDR3: CASSRRQGGTDTQYF; size: NA; D: TRBD1; V: TRBV7-9; length: 15; J: TRBJ2-3
DNA: TGTGCCAGCAGCCTCTATCCGGGACTAGCGACCTACAATGAGCAGTTCTTC; CDR3: CASSLYPGLATYNEQFF; size: few; D: TRBD2; V: TRBV7-2; length: 17; J: TRBJ2-1
DNA: TGTGCCTGGAGTGTTTCCTACGCGAACACCGGGGAGCTGTTTTTT; CDR3: CAWSVSYANTGELFF; size: NA; D: NA; V: TRBV30; length: 15; J: TRBJ2-2
DNA: TGTGCCAGCAGCTTAGGACTAGCGGGAAGCTCTGGGGCCAACGTCCTGACTTTC; CDR3: CASSLGLAGSSGANVLTF; size: few; D: TRBD2; V: TRBV7-9; length: 18; J: TRBJ2-6
DNA: TGTGCCAGCAGCTTGGGACTAGCGGGGGGTTCGAACACCGGGGAGCTGTTTTTT; CDR3: CASSLGLAGGSNTGELFF; size: few; D: TRBD2; V: TRBV7-6; length: 18; J: TRBJ2-2
DNA: TGCAGTGCTAGAGGGATAGAAGAAAGGGTCGAAGCTTTCTTT; CDR3: CSARGIEERVEAFF; size: NA; D: NA; V: TRBV20-1; length: 14; J: TRBJ1-1
DNA: TGCAGTGCTGCTGGGGACGGGCGGACCGGGGAGCTGTTTTTT; CDR3: CSAAGDGRTGELFF; size: NA; D: NA; V: TRBV20-1; length: 14; J: TRBJ2-2
DNA: TGTGCCAGCACCGGAGAGGGCCGGAGCTATGGCTACACCTTC; CDR3: CASTGEGRSYGYTF; size: NA; D: NA; V: TRBV7-8; length: 14; J: TRBJ1-2
DNA: TGCAGTGCTAGAGCCCCACTAAGAGGAGGGTACAATGAGCAGTTCTTC; CDR3: CSARAPLRGGYNEQFF; size: NA; D: NA; V: TRBV20-1; length: 16; J: TRBJ2-1
DNA: TGTGCCAGCTCAAACGGGGAGCAGTTCTTC; CDR3: CASSNGEQFF; size: few; D: NA; V: TRBV18; length: 10; J: TRBJ2-1
DNA: TGTGCCAGCAGCTTACAAAGAGTATCAGGCGGCCCCGCTGGAAACACCATATATTTT; CDR3: CASSLQRVSGGPAGNTIYF; size: few; D: NA; V: TRBV7-8; length: 19; J: TRBJ1-3
DNA: TGCGCCAGCAGCTTGGTCGGGACCGACTACGAGCAGTACTTC; CDR3: CASSLVGTDYEQYF; size: NA; D: NA; V: TRBV5-1; length: 14; J: TRBJ2-7
DNA: TGTGCCAGCAGCTTAACGGGGCGGGGAATCTCACCCCTCCACTTT; CDR3: CASSLTGRGISPLHF; size: NA; D: NA; V: TRBV7-3; length: 15; J: TRBJ1-6
DNA: TGTGCCAGCAGTTCCCCCGGCCAACGGGAGCAGTTCTTC; CDR3: CASSSPGQREQFF; size: NA; D: NA; V: TRBV5-4; length: 13; J: TRBJ2-1
DNA: TGTGCCAGCAGTTTCCACAGGGGGAAATACTATGGCTACACCTTC; CDR3: CASSFHRGKYYGYTF; size: NA; D: TRBD1; V: TRBV27; length: 15; J: TRBJ1-2
DNA: TGTGCCAGCATCCACACCGCGGGATCAGGTGAGCAGTTCTTC; CDR3: CASIHTAGSGEQFF; size: NA; D: NA; V: TRBV12-3/TRBV12-4; length: 14; J: TRBJ2-1
DNA: TGTGCCAGCAGCCAAGAATTAGGGGAGAACTATGGCTACACCTTC; CDR3: CASSQELGENYGYTF; size: NA; D: NA; V: TRBV4-2; length: 15; J: TRBJ1-2
DNA: TGTGCCAGCAGTTTATCGGCAGTTTCTGGCTACACCTTC; CDR3: CASSLSAVSGYTF; size: few; D: NA; V: TRBV27; length: 13; J: TRBJ1-2
DNA: TGTGCCAGCTCTTTGGGGCGGGAGTTTGGCTACGAGCAGTACTTC; CDR3: CASSLGREFGYEQYF; size: NA; D: TRBD2; V: TRBV6-2/TRBV6-3; length: 15; J: TRBJ2-7
DNA: TGCAGCGTTGTTTTCGGGGAGCTGTTTTTT; CDR3: CSVVFGELFF; size: few; D: NA; V: TRBV29-1; length: 10; J: TRBJ2-2
DNA: TGTGCCAGCTCACCTTTTACTGGAGGGGCGGATGGCTACACCTTC; CDR3: CASSPFTGGADGYTF; size: few; D: NA; V: TRBV18; length: 15; J: TRBJ1-2
DNA: TGTGCCAGCAAAGGGCTGACTGTGAGCACAGATACGCAGTATTTT; CDR3: CASKGLTVSTDTQYF; size: NA; D: NA; V: TRBV7-9; length: 15; J: TRBJ2-3
DNA: TGCGCCAGCAGCCCTGTTCCAGGAGATACGCAGTATTTT; CDR3: CASSPVPGDTQYF; size: NA; D: NA; V: TRBV4-1; length: 13; J: TRBJ2-3
DNA: TGTGCCAGCAGCTTAGCGGCGAGTGCGGAAGGGACAGATACGCAGTATTTT; CDR3: CASSLAASAEGTDTQYF; size: NA; D: NA; V: TRBV7-2; length: 17; J: TRBJ2-3
DNA: TGCAGTGCTAGAGTACGGGACTCTGGAAACACCATATATTTT; CDR3: CSARVRDSGNTIYF; size: NA; D: NA; V: TRBV20-1; length: 14; J: TRBJ1-3
DNA: TGTGCCAGCAGCACAAGGACAGGGGTGAACTATGGCTACACCTTC; CDR3: CASSTRTGVNYGYTF; size: NA; D: TRBD1; V: TRBV5-6; length: 15; J: TRBJ1-2
DNA: TGTGCCATCAGTGGAGTCAGAGCGTATGGCTACACCTTC; CDR3: CAISGVRAYGYTF; size: few; D: NA; V: TRBV10-3; length: 13; J: TRBJ1-2